The text below deals with one T cell receptor beta chain. Its target is unknown. V gave up 5 bases and J gave up 2 bases; unmatched junction bases: 2. Germline loops: CDR1 MNHEY, CDR2 SMNVEV (reference sequence). CDR3 size: 15 residues. With 60 Vbeta and 13 Jbeta primers, the PCR was carried out. Produced via immunoSEQ multiplex PCR; TCRdb's table is partial and in-frame only. The sample comprises fewer than 150,000 clones, 73% of which are singletons, and approximately 15% rests with the top ten. The data were taken from a study of cytomegalovirus exposure and HLA in healthy donors. Study-wide results and limits: A few of the chains that were CMV-associated were confirmed in vitro to be specific for CMV antigens. In most subjects, TCR beta sequences reportedly gave accurate predictions of HLA-A and HLA-B alleles.

Unrecorded for this donor was the CMV serostatus. Specimen: PBMCs. This sequence originates from a human donor in good health. The chain couples TRBV27 to TRBJ2-4, with 11 bases lining up with TRBD2. The CDR3 nucleotides are TGTGCCAGCAGTACTAGCGGGAGTACCAAAAACATTCAGTACTTC. As protein: CASSTSGSTKNIQYF.